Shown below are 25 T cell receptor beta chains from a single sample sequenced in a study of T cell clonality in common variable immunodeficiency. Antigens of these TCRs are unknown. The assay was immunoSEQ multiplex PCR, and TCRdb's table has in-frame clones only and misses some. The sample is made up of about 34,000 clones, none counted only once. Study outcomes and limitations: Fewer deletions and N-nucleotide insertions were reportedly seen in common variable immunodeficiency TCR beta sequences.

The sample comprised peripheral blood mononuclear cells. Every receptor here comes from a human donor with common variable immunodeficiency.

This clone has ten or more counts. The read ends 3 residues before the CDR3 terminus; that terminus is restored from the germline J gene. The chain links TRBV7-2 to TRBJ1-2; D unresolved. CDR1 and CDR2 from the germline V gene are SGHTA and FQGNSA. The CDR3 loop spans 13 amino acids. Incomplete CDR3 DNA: TGTGCCAGCAGCCGCGCCTTATCCGTCGGC. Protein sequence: CASSRALSVG. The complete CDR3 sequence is CASSRALSVGYTF.

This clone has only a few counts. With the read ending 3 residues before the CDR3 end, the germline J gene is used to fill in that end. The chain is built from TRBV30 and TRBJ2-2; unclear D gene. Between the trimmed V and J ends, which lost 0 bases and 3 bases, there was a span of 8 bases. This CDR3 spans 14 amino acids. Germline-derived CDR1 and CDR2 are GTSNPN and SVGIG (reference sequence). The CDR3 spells CAWSVRAYTGELFF. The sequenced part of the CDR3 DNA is TGTGCCTGGAGTGTTAGGGCCTACACCGGGGAG.

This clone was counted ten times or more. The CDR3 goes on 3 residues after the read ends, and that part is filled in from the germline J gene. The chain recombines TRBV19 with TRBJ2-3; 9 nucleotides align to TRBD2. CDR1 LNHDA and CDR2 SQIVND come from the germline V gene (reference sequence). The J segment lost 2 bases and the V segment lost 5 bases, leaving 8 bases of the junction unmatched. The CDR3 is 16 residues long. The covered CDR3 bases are TGTGCCAGTAGTCCAAGTAGCGGGAGTGTCACAGATACG. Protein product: CASSPSSGSVTDT. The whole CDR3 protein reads CASSPSSGSVTDTQYF.

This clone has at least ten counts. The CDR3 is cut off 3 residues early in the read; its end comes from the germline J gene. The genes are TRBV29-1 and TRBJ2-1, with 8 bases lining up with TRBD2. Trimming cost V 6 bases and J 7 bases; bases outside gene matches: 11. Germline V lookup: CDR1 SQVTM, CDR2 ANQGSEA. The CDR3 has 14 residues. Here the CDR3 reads CSVLGGRNLNEQFF. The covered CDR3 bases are TGCAGCGTGTTAGGCGGGAGGAATTTGAATGAG.

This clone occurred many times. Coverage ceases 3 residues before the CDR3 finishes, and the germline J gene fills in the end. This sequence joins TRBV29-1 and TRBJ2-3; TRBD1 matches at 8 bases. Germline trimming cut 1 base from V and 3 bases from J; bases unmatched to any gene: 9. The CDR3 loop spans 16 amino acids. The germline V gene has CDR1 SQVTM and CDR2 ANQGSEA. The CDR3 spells CSVEGRQGAITDTQYF. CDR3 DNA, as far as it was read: TGCAGCGTTGAAGGGCGGCAGGGGGCTATAACAGATACG.

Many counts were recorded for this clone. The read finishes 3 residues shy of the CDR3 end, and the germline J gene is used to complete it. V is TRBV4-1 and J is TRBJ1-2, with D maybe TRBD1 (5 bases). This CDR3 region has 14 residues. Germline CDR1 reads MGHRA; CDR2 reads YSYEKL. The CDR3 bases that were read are TGCGCCAGCAGCCACCCGGCCCAGGGCAAGGGC. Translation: CASSHPAQGKG. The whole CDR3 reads CASSHPAQGKGYTF.

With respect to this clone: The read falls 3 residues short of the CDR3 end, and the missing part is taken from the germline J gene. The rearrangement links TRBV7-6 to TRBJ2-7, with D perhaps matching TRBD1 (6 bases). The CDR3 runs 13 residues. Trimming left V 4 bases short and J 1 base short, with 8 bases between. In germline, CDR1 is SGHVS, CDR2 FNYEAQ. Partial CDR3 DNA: TGTGCCAGCAGCTCCGGACAGTCCTACGAG. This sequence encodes CASSSGQSYE. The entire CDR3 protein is CASSSGQSYEQYF. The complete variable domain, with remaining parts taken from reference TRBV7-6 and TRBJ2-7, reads GAGVSQSPRYKVTKRGQDVALRCDPISGHVSLYWYRQALGQGPEFLTYFNYEAQQDKSGLPNDRFSAERPEGSISTLTIQRTEQRDSAMYRCASSSGQSYEQYFGPGTRLTVT.

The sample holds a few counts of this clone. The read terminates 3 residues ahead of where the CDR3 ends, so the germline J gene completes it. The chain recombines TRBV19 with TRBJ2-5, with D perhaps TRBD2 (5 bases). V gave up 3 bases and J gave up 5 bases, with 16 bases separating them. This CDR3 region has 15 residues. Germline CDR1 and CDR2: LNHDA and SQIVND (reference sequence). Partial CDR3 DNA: TGTGCCAGTAGTATTGGGCCGCCGGCGGGCGAGACC. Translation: CASSIGPPAGET. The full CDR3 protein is CASSIGPPAGETQYF.

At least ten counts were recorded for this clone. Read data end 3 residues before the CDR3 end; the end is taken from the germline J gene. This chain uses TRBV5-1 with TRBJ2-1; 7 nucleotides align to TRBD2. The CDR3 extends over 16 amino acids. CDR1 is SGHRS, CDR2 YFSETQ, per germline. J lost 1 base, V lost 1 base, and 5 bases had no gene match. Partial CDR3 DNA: TGCGCCAGCAGCTTGAGAAGCGGGACGTCCTACAATGAG. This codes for CASSLRSGTSYNE. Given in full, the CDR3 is CASSLRSGTSYNEQFF.

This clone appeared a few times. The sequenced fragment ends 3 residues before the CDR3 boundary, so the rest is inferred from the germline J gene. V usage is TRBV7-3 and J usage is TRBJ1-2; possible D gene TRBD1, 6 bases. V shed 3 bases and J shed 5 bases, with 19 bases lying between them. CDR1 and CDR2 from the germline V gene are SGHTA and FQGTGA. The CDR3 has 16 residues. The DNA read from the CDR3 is TGTGCCAGCAGCTTCTCCCACTTGCAGGGGAGGTATGGC. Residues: CASSFSHLQGRYG. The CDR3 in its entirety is CASSFSHLQGRYGYTF.

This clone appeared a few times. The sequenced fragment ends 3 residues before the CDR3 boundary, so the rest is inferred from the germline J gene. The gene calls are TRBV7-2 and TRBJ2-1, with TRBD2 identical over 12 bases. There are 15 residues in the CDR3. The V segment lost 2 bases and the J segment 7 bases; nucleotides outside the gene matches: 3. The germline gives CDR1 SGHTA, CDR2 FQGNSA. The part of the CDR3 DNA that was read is TGTGCCAGCAGCTTAATGACTAGCGGGAGAAATGAG. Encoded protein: CASSLMTSGRNE. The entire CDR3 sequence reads CASSLMTSGRNEQFF. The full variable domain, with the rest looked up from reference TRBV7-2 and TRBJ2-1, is GAGVSQSPSNKVTEKGKDVELRCDPISGHTALYWYRQSLGQGLEFLIYFQGNSAPDKSGLPSDRFSAERTGGSVSTLTIQRTQQEDSAVYLCASSLMTSGRNEQFFGPGTRLTVL.

Partial CDR3 DNA: TGTGCCAGCAGTTACATGGGGGCCTTAGCCAAAAACATT. It is translated as CASSYMGALAKNI. The full CDR3 sequence reads CASSYMGALAKNIQYF. The chain is built from TRBV6-2 or TRBV6-3 and TRBJ2-4; a weak D match, TRBD1 (6 bases). Read data end 3 residues before the CDR3 end; the end is taken from the germline J gene. This CDR3 spans 16 amino acids. Germline values: CDR1 MNHEY, CDR2 SVGEGT. Trimming cost V 2 bases and J 0 bases, with 11 bases left between them.

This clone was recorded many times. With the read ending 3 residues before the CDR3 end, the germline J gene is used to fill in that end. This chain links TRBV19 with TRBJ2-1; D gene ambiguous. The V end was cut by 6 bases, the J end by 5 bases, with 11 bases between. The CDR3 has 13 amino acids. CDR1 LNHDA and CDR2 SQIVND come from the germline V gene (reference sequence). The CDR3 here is CASSPLEHNEQFF. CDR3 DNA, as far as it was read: TGTGCCAGTAGCCCCCTAGAACACAATGAG.

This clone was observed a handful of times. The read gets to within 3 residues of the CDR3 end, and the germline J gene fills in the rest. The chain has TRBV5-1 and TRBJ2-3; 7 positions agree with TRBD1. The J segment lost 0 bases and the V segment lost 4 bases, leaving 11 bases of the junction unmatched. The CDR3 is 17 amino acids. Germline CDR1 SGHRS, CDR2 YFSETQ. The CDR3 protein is CASSLLGTAASTDTQYF. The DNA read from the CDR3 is TGCGCCAGCAGCCTTCTAGGGACAGCGGCAAGCACAGATACG.

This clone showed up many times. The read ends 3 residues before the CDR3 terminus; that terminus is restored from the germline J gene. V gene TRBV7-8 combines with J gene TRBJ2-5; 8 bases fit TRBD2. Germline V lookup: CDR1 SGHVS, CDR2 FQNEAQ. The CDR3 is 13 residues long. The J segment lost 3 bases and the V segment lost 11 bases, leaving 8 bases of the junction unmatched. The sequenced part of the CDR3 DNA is TGTGCCGGAAAACTAGCGGAAAAAGAGACC. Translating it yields CAGKLAEKET. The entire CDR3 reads CAGKLAEKETQYF.

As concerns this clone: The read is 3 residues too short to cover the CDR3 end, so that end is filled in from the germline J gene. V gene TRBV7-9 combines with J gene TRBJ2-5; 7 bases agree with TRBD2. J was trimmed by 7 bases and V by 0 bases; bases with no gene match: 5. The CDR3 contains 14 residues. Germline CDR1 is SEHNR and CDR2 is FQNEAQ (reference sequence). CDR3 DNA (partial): TGTGCCAGCAGCTTAGCGGGAGGGGTGGGGACC. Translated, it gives CASSLAGGVGT. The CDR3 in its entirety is CASSLAGGVGTQYF.

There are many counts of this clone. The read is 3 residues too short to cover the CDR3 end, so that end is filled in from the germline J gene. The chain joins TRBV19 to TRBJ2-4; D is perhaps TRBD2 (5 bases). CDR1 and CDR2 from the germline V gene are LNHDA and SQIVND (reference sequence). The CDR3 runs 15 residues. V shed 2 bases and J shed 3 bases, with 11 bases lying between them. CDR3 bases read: TGTGCCAGTAGTATACACGGGGAGCACAAAAACATT. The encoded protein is CASSIHGEHKNI. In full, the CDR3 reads CASSIHGEHKNIQYF.

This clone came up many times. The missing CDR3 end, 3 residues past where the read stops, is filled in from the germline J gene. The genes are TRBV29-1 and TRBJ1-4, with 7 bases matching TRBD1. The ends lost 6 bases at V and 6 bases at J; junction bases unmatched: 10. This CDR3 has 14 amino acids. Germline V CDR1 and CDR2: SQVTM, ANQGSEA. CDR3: CSVLLLTGDEKLFF. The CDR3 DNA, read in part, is TGCAGCGTCCTACTGCTTACAGGGGATGAAAAA.

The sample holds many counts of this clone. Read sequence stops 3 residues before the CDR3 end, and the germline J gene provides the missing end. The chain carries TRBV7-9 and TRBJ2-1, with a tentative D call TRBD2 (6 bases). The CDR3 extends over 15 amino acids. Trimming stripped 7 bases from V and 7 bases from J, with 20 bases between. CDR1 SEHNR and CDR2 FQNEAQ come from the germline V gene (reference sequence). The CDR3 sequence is CASTTNPAGSNEQFF. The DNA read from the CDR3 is TGTGCCAGCACCACAAATCCAGCGGGTTCAAATGAG. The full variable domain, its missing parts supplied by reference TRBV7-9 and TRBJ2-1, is DTGVSQNPRHKITKRGQNVTFRCDPISEHNRLYWYRQTLGQGPEFLTYFQNEAQLEKSRLLSDRFSAERPKGSFSTLEIQRTEQGDSAMYLCASTTNPAGSNEQFFGPGTRLTVL.

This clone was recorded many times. The CDR3 DNA, read in part, is TGTGCCAGGGGGACAGGGCGCAATGAG. Protein: CARGTGRNE. In full, the CDR3 is CARGTGRNEQFF. V gene TRBV2 combines with J gene TRBJ2-1, with TRBD1 matching over 9 bases. The missing CDR3 end, 3 residues past where the read stops, is filled in from the germline J gene. The CDR3 contains 12 residues. V lost 9 bases and J lost 6; bases outside the gene matches: 3. The V gene's germline CDR1 is SNHLY and CDR2 FYNNEI.

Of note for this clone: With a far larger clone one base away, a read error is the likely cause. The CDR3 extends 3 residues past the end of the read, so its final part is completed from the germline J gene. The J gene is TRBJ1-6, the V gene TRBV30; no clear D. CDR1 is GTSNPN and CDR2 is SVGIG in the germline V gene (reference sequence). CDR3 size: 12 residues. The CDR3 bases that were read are TGTGCCTGGAGTGAAGGGTTTTCAACC. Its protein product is CAWSEGFST. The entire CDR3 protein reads CAWSEGFSTLHF. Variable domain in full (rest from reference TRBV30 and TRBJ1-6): SQTIHQWPATLVQPVGSPLSLECTVEGTSNPNLYWYRQAAGRGLQLLFYSVGIGQISSEVPQNLSASRPQDRQFILSSKKLLLSDSGFYLCAWSEGFSTLHFGNGTRLTVT.

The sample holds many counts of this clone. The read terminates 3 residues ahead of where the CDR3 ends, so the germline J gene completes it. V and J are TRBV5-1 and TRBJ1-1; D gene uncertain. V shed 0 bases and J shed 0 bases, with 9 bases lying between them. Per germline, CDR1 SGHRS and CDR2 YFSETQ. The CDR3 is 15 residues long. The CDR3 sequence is CASSLGFRMNTEAFF. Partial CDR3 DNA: TGCGCCAGCAGCTTGGGGTTCAGGATGAACACTGAA.

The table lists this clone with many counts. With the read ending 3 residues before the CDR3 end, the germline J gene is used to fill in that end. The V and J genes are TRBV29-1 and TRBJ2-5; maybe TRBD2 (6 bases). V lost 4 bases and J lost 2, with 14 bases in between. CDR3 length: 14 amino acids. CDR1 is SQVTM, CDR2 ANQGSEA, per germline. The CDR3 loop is CSVVRGSGQETQYF. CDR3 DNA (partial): TGCAGCGTTGTACGGGGGTCCGGACAAGAGACC. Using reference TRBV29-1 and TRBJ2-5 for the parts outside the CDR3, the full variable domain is SAVISQKPSRDICQRGTSLTIQCQVDSQVTMMFWYRQQPGQSLTLIATANQGSEATYESGFVIDKFPISRPNLTFSTLTVSNMSPEDSSIYLCSVVRGSGQETQYFGPGTRLLVL.

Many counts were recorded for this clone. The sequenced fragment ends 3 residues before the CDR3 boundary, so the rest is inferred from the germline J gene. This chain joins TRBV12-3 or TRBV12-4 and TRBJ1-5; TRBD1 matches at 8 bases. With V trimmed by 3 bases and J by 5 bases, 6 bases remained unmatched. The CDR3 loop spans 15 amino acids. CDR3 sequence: CASSFRTGGYQPQHF. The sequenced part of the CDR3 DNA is TGTGCCAGCAGTTTTAGAACAGGGGGATATCAGCCC.

CDR3 DNA (partial): TGCAGTGCTTTAGGGGAGTTAAGGAGCCACGAG. It yields the protein CSALGELRSHE. The complete CDR3 sequence is CSALGELRSHEQYF. The genes are TRBV20-1 and TRBJ2-7; D might be TRBD1 or TRBD2, each matching 5 bases. The sequence runs out 3 residues before the end of the CDR3; the remainder is reconstructed from the germline J gene. The V end was cut by 5 bases, the J end by 5 bases, with 19 bases between. The CDR3 loop spans 14 amino acids. Germline V gene lookup returns CDR1 DFQATT and CDR2 SNEGSKA (reference sequence).